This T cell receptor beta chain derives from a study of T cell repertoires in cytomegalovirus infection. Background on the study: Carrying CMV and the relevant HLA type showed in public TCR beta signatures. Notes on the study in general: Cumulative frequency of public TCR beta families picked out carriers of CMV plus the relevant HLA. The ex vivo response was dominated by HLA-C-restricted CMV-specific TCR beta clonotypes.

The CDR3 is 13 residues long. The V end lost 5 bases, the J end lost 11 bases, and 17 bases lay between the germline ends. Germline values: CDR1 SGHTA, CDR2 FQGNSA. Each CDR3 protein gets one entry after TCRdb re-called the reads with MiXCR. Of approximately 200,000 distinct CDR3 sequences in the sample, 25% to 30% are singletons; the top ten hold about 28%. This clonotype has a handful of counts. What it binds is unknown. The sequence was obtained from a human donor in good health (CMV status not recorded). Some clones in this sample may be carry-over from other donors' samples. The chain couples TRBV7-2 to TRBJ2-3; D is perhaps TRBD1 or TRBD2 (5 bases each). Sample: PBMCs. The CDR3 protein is CASSLLGTSQQYF. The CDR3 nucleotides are TGTGCCAGCAGCCTCCTGGGGACCTCTCAGCAGTATTTT.